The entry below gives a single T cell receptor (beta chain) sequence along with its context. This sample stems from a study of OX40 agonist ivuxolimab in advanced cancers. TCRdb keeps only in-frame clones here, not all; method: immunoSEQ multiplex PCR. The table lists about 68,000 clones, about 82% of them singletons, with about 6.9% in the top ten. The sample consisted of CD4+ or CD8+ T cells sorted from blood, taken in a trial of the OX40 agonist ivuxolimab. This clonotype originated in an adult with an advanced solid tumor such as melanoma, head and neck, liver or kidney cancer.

In DNA form, the CDR3 reads TGCAGCGTCGGGCAGGGGGGAGATACGCAGTATTTT. Protein sequence: CSVGQGGDTQYF. This chain links TRBV29-1 with TRBJ2-3; tentatively, D is TRBD1 (7 bases). The CDR3 totals 12 residues. V lost 6 bases to trimming and J lost 5 bases, with 12 bases between them. Germline loops: CDR1 SQVTM, CDR2 ANQGSEA.